This T cell receptor beta chain was recovered during a study of shared clonotypes between healthy human individuals (TCRdb year 2020). In the study overall: The cohort included a few men and a couple of women between 18 and 49 years of age. To increase sequencing depth and limit assay-specific biases, TCR repertoire library preparation and sequencing were carried out by different laboratories using diverse techniques. To estimate repertoire size and how much clonotype sharing occurs between individuals, the study deeply sequenced the blood TCR repertoires of 5 or 6 healthy adults. Per donor, three plates each were used for CD4 naive and CD4 memory, two for CD8 naive, and one for CD8 memory. Each donor's leukapheresis produced roughly between about 0.9 and 9.5 billion PBMCs. General findings and caveats noted by the study authors: Higher generation probabilities were observed for clonotypes shared by all four sorted-subset donors than for non-shared clonotypes. Naive subsets generally had larger estimated clonotype richness than memory subsets. Pairwise subsampling led to the expectation that sequencing depth would affect the degree of clonotype sharing among donors. Sampling was restricted to blood, and TCR repertoires in tissue are likely to differ from TCR repertoires in blood. Even with the large sequencing depth, rarefaction of the sorted-subset datasets indicated that sequencing was incomplete. Across a few donors, around 5.4% of naive CD4, around 3.5% of naive CD8, 2% to 2.5% of memory CD4, and under 0.45% of memory CD8 clonotypes were shared. Because the study included only a small number of donors, the genetic and exposure-history diversity represented was limited.

The germline V gene sets CDR1 to MNHEY and CDR2 to SVGAGI. Its CDR3 holds 15 amino acids, cysteine through phenylalanine. Only the CDR3 portion is preserved as DNA: 45 bases, with reading frame beginning at the first base. V drops 6 bases and J drops 0 bases, leaving 15 bases in between. As regards this clone: It lacks a known antigen. No per-base quality is available; no much larger clone lies one base away.

CD8 naive samples were CD45RO-negative cells positively selected for CCR7, giving a CD45RA+CCR7+ population that excluded TemRA cells. The donors were healthy, HIV-negative adults with no recently reported acute infections or vaccinations. Every donor was a Caucasian adult living in Nashville, Tennessee, USA. Blood was collected by leukapheresis, and PBMCs were isolated by Ficoll-Histopaque density gradient centrifugation and then cryopreserved in liquid nitrogen vapor phase. Analytical flow cytometry was used to check the purity and quantity of each magnetically sorted T cell population. Each sorted fraction had its genomic DNA isolated and then quantified by UV absorbance on a Nanodrop 2000c. TCR CDR3 regions were amplified from genomic DNA by multiplex PCR using the deep immunoSEQ assay. Extracted genomic DNA from each cell subset was distributed evenly across all wells of several immunoSEQ 96-well plates, and each plate was treated as a replicate. For sorted subsets, each replicate PCR was loaded with 200 ng genomic DNA, equivalent to approximately 33,000 T cell genomes. Purified libraries were measured with a Qubit 3.0 fluorometer, size-checked on a Bioanalyzer 2100, and measured again with the KAPA Library Quantification kit. Every immunoSEQ 96-well plate was sequenced on a separate single-read 150-cycle Illumina NextSeq 550 flow cell. The paper's processing steps were these. The immunoSEQ output contained only junctional sequences without quality scores, so filtering could not match that applied to full-length reads. To assign V/J genes and CDR3, sequences were annotated using PyIR, a Python wrapper for IgBLAST v1.9, with IMGT germline references. Reads were removed for weak V/J assignments (E-value above 1e-6), missing CDR3, stop codons, out-of-frame junctions, or ambiguous translated residues. A V3J clonotype was defined by an identical inferred V gene, J gene, and CDR3 amino acid sequence. The percentage overlap between two repertoires was calculated by dividing the number of shared unique clonotypes by the size of the smaller repertoire. RTK rarefaction, the Chao1 estimator, and Recon v2.1 estimates of unobserved clonotypes were used to assess repertoire richness. OLGA was used to compute generation probabilities for all TCRbeta clonotypes that the gDNA method yielded from several donors. TCRdb mirrors the immuneACCESS table, restricted to in-frame sequences. Some clones are absent from its copies; in checked studies, under half trace to an unresolved V gene, and the reason for the others is unknown. V and J calls and clone size are those listed in that table; D and trimming were worked out from the DNA. This sample holds 2 million to 2.5 million clones; about 93% were observed only once. Under 2% of the sample belongs to the ten largest clones.

Sequencing was done on a sample of naive CD8+ T cells from PBMCs. The cell subset or site tag for this specimen amounts to: CD45RA+CCR7+. This receptor was identified in a young man in good health. Some clones in this sample may be carry-over from other donors' samples. The V gene is TRBV6-5 and the J gene is TRBJ2-7; the D gene assignment is ambiguous. The bases are TGTGCCAGCAGCCAAATCCTAGAAAGCTCCTACGAGCAGTACTTC. It translates as CASSQILESSYEQYF.